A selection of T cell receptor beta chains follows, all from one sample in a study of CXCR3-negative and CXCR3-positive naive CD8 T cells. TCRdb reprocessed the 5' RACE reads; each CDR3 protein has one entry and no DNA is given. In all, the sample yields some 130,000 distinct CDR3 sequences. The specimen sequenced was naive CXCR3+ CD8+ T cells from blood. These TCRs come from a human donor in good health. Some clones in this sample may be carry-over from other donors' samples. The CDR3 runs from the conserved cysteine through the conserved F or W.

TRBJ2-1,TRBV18,CASSQISYNEQFF
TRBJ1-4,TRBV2,CASSARQGHGGKLFF
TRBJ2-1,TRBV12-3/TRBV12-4,CASSLSSGRHLSYNEQFF
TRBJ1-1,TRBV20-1,CSATSGTGLVVGTEAFF
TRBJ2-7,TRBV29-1,CSVEEVTGGEQYF
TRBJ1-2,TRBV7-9,CASSWPPGGQTDYGYTF
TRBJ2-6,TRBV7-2,CASTIRGDLSGANVLTF
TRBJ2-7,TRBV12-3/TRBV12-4,CASSPGPRLEQYF
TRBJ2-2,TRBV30,CAWSGDGTGELFF
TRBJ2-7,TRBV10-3,CAISESLVQYF
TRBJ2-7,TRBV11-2,CASSSKGLAAPYEQYF
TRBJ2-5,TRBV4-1,CASSQDPNGRQETQYF
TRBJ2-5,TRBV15,CVTSRDTGYYGETQYF
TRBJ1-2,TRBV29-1,CSVDPGTVYGYTF
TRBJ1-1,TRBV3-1,CASSQEGSLNTEAFF
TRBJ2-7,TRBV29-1,CSVEETGTGKSYEQYF
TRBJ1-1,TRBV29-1,CSVAGVTEAFF
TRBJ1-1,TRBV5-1,CASSYWTGGDTEAFF
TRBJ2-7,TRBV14,CASSQENRAYEQYF
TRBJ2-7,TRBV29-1,CSVERLETVGEQYF
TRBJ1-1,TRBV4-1,CASRLGQGNTEAFF
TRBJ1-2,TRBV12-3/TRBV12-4,CASSEGGGYGYTF
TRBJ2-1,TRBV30,CAWRGSAYNEQFF
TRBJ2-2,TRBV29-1,CSVEGAVTGELFF
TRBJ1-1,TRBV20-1,CSASITENTEAFF
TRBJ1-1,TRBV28,CASSLHWENTEAFF
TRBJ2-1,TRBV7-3,CASSLAESHEQFF
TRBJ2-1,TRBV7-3,CASSPLGPSLGEYNEQFF
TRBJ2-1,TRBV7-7,CASSSGLAGDNEQFF
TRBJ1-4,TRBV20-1,CSARDLGGTGEKLFF
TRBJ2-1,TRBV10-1,CASSWTGRYNEQFF
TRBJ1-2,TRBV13,CASSSPRGGLDGYTF
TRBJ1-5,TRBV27,CASSLSARLQPQHF
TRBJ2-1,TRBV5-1,CASSDSSGRGPHYNEQFF
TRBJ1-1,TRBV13,CASSTRQGGHTEAFF
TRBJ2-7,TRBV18,CASSLGDSPSYEQYF
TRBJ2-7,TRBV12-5,CASGYGAGAYEQYF
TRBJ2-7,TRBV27,CASSFQGPDYYEQYF
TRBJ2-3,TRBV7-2,CASRGASTDTQYF
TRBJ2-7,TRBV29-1,CSVRTSGGEHPYEQYF
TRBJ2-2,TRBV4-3,CASSHLQGGPGELFF
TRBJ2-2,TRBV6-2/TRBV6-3,CASSYQYETVTGELFF
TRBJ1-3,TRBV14,CASSQWDSGNTIYF
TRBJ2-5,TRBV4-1,CASSQEMRPQETQYF
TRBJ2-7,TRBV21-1,CASSKSRGRTSYEQYF
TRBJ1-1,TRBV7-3,CASSVGQGLNTEAFF
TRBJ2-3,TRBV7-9,CASSPSDDRGRRDTQYF
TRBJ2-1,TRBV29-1,CSVGGFGGHVYNEQFF
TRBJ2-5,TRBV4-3,CASSQDRRGLQETQYF
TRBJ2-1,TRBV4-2,CASSQDTQSSSEQFF
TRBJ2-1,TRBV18,CASSPRKAPSYNEQFF
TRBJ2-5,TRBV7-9,CASSSREDSEETQYF